The TCR beta chain described here comes from a study of vaccination and CD4 T cells after COVID-19. The wider study: In the control cultures, a CEFX pool, an HIV-1 Nef pool, or no peptide was supplied.

With the Oncomine TCR Beta short-read assay, DNA from cultured CD4+ T cells was sequenced. TCRdb re-analysed the PCR reads in MiXCR, keeping a single row per CDR3 protein. The sample lists 4,000 or so distinct CDR3 sequences; approximately 20% were seen once. Germline V gene lookup returns CDR1 LNHDA and CDR2 SQIVND (reference sequence). The CDR3 spans 13 residues. Trimming shortened V by 5 bases and J by 6 bases, and 11 bases separated the two germline ends. This clonotype was detected a few times. As yet, its antigen is unknown. Treatment indicated: approximately nine-day PBMC culture with coronavirus spike peptide pools or control peptides (ViraFEST assay). Expansion of antigen-specific T cells with peptide pools by ViraFEST preceded sequencing of TCRs. Some 2 million PBMCs were grown per well alongside about 10 IU/ml IL-2 and about 10 ug/ml peptide pools.

The chain joins TRBV19 to TRBJ1-5; D possibly corresponds to TRBD1 (6 bases). The sample comprised CD4+ T cells from blood, cultured in vitro. This sequence originates from a human donor who had recovered from COVID-19. The CDR3, as DNA: TGTGCCAGTAGTTTCAGGGGCGGTCAGCCCCAGCATTTT. The encoded protein is CASSFRGGQPQHF.